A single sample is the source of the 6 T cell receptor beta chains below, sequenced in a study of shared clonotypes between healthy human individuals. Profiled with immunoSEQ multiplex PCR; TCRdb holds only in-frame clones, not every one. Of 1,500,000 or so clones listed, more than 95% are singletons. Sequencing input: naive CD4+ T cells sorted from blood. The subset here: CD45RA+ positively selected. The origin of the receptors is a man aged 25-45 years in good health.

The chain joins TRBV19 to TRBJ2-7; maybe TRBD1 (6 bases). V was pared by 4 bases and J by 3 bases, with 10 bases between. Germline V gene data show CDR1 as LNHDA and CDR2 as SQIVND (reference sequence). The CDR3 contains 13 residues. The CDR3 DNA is TGTGCCAGTAGTAACAGGGCCAACTACGAGCAGTACTTC. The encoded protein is CASSNRANYEQYF. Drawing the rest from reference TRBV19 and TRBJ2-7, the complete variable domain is DGGITQSPKYLFRKEGQNVTLSCEQNLNHDAMYWYRQDPGQGLRLIYYSQIVNDFQKGDIAEGYSVSREKKESFPLTVTSAQKNPTAFYLCASSNRANYEQYFGPGTRLTVT.

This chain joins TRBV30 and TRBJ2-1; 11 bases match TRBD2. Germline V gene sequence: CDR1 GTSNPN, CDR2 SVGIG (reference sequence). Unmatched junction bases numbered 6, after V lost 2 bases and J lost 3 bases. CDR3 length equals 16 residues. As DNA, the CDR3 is TGTGCCTGGAGTAGGACGGGGACTAGCGGCTACAATGAGCAGTTCTTC. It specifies CAWSRTGTSGYNEQFF. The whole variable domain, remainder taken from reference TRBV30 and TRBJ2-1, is SQTIHQWPATLVQPVGSPLSLECTVEGTSNPNLYWYRQAAGRGLQLLFYSVGIGQISSEVPQNLSASRPQDRQFILSSKKLLLSDSGFYLCAWSRTGTSGYNEQFFGPGTRLTVL.

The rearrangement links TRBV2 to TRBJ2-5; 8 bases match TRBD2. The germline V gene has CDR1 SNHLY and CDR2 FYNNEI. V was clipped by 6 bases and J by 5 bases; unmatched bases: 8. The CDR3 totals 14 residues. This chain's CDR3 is CASRDRAGAETQYF. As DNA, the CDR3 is TGTGCCAGCAGGGATAGAGCGGGAGCGGAGACCCAGTACTTC.

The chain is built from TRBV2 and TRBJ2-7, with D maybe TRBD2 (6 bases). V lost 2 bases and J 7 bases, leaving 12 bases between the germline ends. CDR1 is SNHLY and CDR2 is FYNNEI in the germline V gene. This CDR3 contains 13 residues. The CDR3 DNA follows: TGTGCCAGCAGTGAAACGGAGGGGCGAGAGCAGTACTTC. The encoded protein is CASSETEGREQYF.

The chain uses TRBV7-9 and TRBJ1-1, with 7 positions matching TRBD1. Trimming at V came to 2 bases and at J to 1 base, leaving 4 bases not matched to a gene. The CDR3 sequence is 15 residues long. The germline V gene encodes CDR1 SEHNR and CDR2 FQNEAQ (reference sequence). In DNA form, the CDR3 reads TGTGCCAGCAGCTTAAGACAGGGTGGGAACACTGAAGCTTTCTTT. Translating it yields CASSLRQGGNTEAFF.

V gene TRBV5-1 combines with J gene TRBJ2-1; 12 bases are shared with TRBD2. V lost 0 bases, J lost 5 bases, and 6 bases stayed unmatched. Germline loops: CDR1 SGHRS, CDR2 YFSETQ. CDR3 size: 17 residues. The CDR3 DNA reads TGCGCCAGCAGCTTGGGACTAGCGGGAGACTTTGACAATGAGCAGTTCTTC. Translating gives CASSLGLAGDFDNEQFF.